The source of this T cell receptor beta chain is a study of T cell changes during pregnancy in multiple sclerosis. TCRdb's copy holds only in-frame clones and misses some; the assay was immunoSEQ multiplex PCR. The sample records under 50,000 clones, 91% being singletons. This clone has a single count. CDR1 and CDR2 from the germline V gene are LNHNV and YYDKDF (reference sequence). CDR3 length: 13 amino acids. The sequence came from a female donor in good health, enrolled as a control in a pregnancy study. V gene TRBV15 combines with J gene TRBJ2-5, with D perhaps TRBD2 (5 bases). The DNA matches TRBJ2-7 better at its end, which makes the J call doubtful. The input for sequencing was CD4+ T cells from peripheral blood mononuclear cells, taken in the second trimester of pregnancy. The CDR3 bases are TGTGCCACCAGCAGAGACGGGAACTACGAGCAGTACTTC. This codes for CATSRDGNYEQYF.